These 20 T cell receptor beta chains share one sample of origin, sequenced in a study of T cells in Graves' hyperthyroidism and ophthalmopathy. The source material, RNA transcripts, was used to amplify TCR beta CDR3 regions. The TCR CDR3 first-round RT-PCR relied on the HTBI primer set. TCRdb processed the multiplex PCR reads anew with MiXCR; each CDR3 protein has one entry. Of around 600,000 distinct CDR3 sequences in the sample, 15% to 19% were seen once. Sequenced input: blood. The receptors here all came from a young woman with Graves' hyperthyroidism.

This chain joins TRBV7-9 and TRBJ2-1; 7 bases align to TRBD2. The CDR3 length is 16 residues. Germline V lookup: CDR1 SEHNR, CDR2 FQNEAQ (reference sequence). The trim removed 4 bases at V and 5 bases at J, leaving 11 bases unmatched. CDR3 in amino acids: CASSSTLAAFDNEQFF. For the CDR3, the DNA is TGTGCCAGCAGCTCTACGCTAGCGGCCTTTGACAATGAGCAGTTCTTC.

This clonotype appeared many times. The V call is TRBV28, the J call TRBJ2-1; D is unresolved. Germline loops: CDR1 MDHEN, CDR2 SYDVKM. This CDR3 has 12 residues. CDR3 loop: CAASPVHNEQFF. Written as DNA, the CDR3 is TGTGCAGCCTCACCAGTCCACAATGAGCAGTTCTTC.

This clonotype was counted many times. V usage is TRBV11-3 and J usage is TRBJ2-1; either TRBD1 or TRBD2 may fit D (5 bases each). The CDR3 length is 17 residues. Trimming stripped 5 bases from V and 8 bases from J, with 25 bases between. Germline-derived CDR1 and CDR2 are SGHNT and YENEEA. The CDR3 sequence: CASSARTGRVTNDEQFF. The CDR3 DNA reads TGTGCCAGCAGCGCTCGGACGGGGCGGGTCACTAACGATGAGCAGTTCTTC.

J is TRBJ2-1 and V is TRBV3-1; no clear D. The CDR3 runs to 17 residues. V dropped 1 base and J dropped 0 bases, with 13 bases sitting between them. CDR1 is LGHDT and CDR2 is YNNKEL in the germline V gene (reference sequence). CDR3 sequence reads: CASSQVTPPGSYNEQFF. CDR3 DNA: TGTGCCAGCAGCCAAGTCACCCCACCCGGCTCCTACAATGAGCAGTTCTTC.

This clonotype was seen many times. The chain carries TRBV12-3 or TRBV12-4 and TRBJ2-7, with 15 bases aligning to TRBD2. Unmatched junction bases numbered 12, after V lost 5 bases and J lost 1 base. CDR3 length: 19 residues. The CDR3 reads CASSLNRRGLAGGSYEQYF. The CDR3 DNA reads as TGTGCCAGCAGTCTAAACCGTAGAGGACTAGCGGGAGGGTCCTACGAGCAGTACTTC.

A few counts support this clonotype. The CDR3 sequence is CASRGVDRELQAFF. CDR3 bases: TGTGCCAGCAGAGGCGTCGACAGGGAACTTCAAGCTTTCTTT. This chain connects TRBV6-1 to TRBJ1-1; 7 nucleotides line up with TRBD1. CDR1 MNHNS and CDR2 SASEGT come from the germline V gene. CDR3 size: 14 residues. Unmatched junction bases numbered 13, after V lost 6 bases and J lost 9 bases.

Many counts were recorded for this clonotype. The junction and the germline gene differ at one end; a read error may be behind it. This chain uses TRBV3-1 with TRBJ2-1, with D unclear. The CDR3 spans 13 residues. The germline V gene encodes CDR1 LGHDT and CDR2 YNNKEL (reference sequence). The CDR3 DNA reads as TGTGCCAGCAGCGAAGACCAGTACAATGAGCAGTTCTTC. Translating it yields CASSEDQYNEQFF.

This clonotype was counted at least ten times. This rearrangement joins TRBV7-2 to TRBJ2-1, with D tentatively TRBD2 (6 bases). The ends were cut back, 2 bases at V and 7 bases at J, with 12 bases in the middle. Germline lookup yields CDR1 SGHTA and CDR2 FQGNSA. The CDR3 sequence is 14 residues long. For the CDR3, the DNA is TGTGCCAGCAGCTTACTCTTTGCGGGGAATGAGCAGTTCTTC. Protein: CASSLLFAGNEQFF.

This rearrangement joins TRBV5-6 to TRBJ1-4; a possible D gene is TRBD1 (6 bases). The CDR3 sequence is 16 residues long. Trimming took 0 bases from V and 7 from J, leaving 16 bases between them. Germline CDR1 reads SGHDT; CDR2 reads YYEEEE. The CDR3 reads CASSLDHDRRSEKLFF. In DNA form, the CDR3 reads TGTGCCAGCAGCTTGGATCACGACAGGCGAAGTGAAAAACTGTTTTTT.

This clonotype came up a few times. The chain joins TRBV10-3 to TRBJ2-3; D unclear. Germline V lookup: CDR1 ENHRY, CDR2 SYGVKD. The V end was cut by 0 bases, the J end by 0 bases, with 4 bases between. This CDR3 region has 14 residues. The CDR3 bases are TGTGCCATCAGTGAGTCAGTTAGCACAGATACGCAGTATTTT. Protein: CAISESVSTDTQYF.

This clonotype has a handful of counts. V and J are TRBV19 and TRBJ1-1, with 8 bases that match TRBD1. Per germline, CDR1 LNHDA and CDR2 SQIVND (reference sequence). V dropped 2 bases and J dropped 2; count of bases not matched to a gene: 7. The CDR3 spans 16 residues. CDR3 loop: CASSIWQGAFNTEAFF. The DNA for the CDR3 is TGTGCCAGTAGTATATGGCAGGGGGCTTTCAACACTGAAGCTTTCTTT. The complete variable domain, with remaining parts taken from reference TRBV19 and TRBJ1-1, reads DGGITQSPKYLFRKEGQNVTLSCEQNLNHDAMYWYRQDPGQGLRLIYYSQIVNDFQKGDIAEGYSVSREKKESFPLTVTSAQKNPTAFYLCASSIWQGAFNTEAFFGQGTRLTVV.

This chain joins TRBV20-1 and TRBJ2-7, with 9 bases aligning to TRBD2. CDR3 length: 15 amino acids. Unmatched junction bases numbered 6, after V lost 1 base and J lost 2 bases. Germline CDR1 reads DFQATT; CDR2 reads SNEGSKA (reference sequence). The chain's CDR3 is CSARGTSGLPYEQYF. The CDR3 coding sequence is TGCAGTGCTAGAGGAACTAGCGGGCTCCCCTACGAGCAGTACTTC.

This clonotype has at least ten counts. The chain is built from TRBV11-2 and TRBJ2-1; D gene unclear. CDR1 and CDR2 from the germline V gene are SGHAT and FQNNGV. The CDR3 sequence is 14 residues long. Trimming took 4 bases from V and 4 from J, leaving 11 bases between them. CDR3 nucleotide sequence: TGTGCCAGCAGCTCACTTTATGGATACAATGAGCAGTTCTTC. Amino acids: CASSSLYGYNEQFF.

This chain connects TRBV19 to TRBJ2-1, with D possibly TRBD2 on 6 matching bases. The V end was cut by 8 bases, the J end by 6 bases, with 17 bases between. The CDR3 is 14 residues long. CDR1 is LNHDA and CDR2 is SQIVND in the germline V gene (reference sequence). In DNA, the CDR3 is TGTGCCAGTGCTTACGGCGGGACTCCCAATGAGCAGTTCTTC. It specifies CASAYGGTPNEQFF.

This clonotype occurred many times. In DNA form, the CDR3 reads TGCGCCAGCGGACAGACTAGCGGGAGGGCCGTCAATGAGCAGTTCTTC. The encoded protein is CASGQTSGRAVNEQFF. The chain uses TRBV5-1 and TRBJ2-1; TRBD2 matches at 14 bases. This CDR3 contains 16 residues. The germline V gene encodes CDR1 SGHRS and CDR2 YFSETQ. V lost 7 bases to trimming and J lost 6 bases; unmatched junction nucleotides: 9.

The chain combines TRBV5-6 with TRBJ2-7; TRBD2 matches at 9 bases. Germline V gene sequence: CDR1 SGHDT, CDR2 YYEEEE. The trim removed 0 bases at V and 5 bases at J, leaving 6 bases unmatched. This CDR3 spans 15 amino acids. Here the CDR3 DNA reads TGTGCCAGCAGCTTGGAGGCTAGCGGGAACCACGAGCAGTACTTC. As protein: CASSLEASGNHEQYF.

This clonotype was seen at least ten times. The chain carries TRBV7-2 and TRBJ1-1; no reliable D call. V lost 2 bases to trimming and J lost 9 bases, with 19 bases between them. The CDR3 is 15 amino acids. Germline loops: CDR1 SGHTA, CDR2 FQGNSA. The CDR3 reads CASSLPPAGAIQAFF. The CDR3, as DNA: TGTGCCAGCAGCTTACCACCAGCGGGCGCCATACAAGCTTTCTTT.

This clonotype was recorded at least ten times. The chain is built from TRBV7-9 and TRBJ2-4; a weak D match, TRBD1 (5 bases). Per germline, CDR1 SEHNR and CDR2 FQNEAQ (reference sequence). This CDR3 is 18 amino acids long. Between the trimmed V and J ends, which lost 3 bases and 0 bases, there was a span of 18 bases. CDR3 in amino acids: CASSFGRAVQLAKNIQYF. DNA of the CDR3: TGTGCCAGCAGCTTCGGCAGGGCGGTACAGCTAGCCAAAAACATTCAGTACTTC.

The table lists this clonotype with a count of one. The chain uses TRBV6-2 or TRBV6-3 and TRBJ2-7, with 7 bases identical to TRBD1. The V and J ends lost 0 bases and 4 bases, in that order; junction bases with no gene match: 6. Germline CDR1 is MNHEY and CDR2 is SVGEGT. This CDR3 contains 15 residues. The CDR3 DNA sequence: TGTGCCAGCAGTTACTCGTACAGGGGCGGATACGAGCAGTACTTC. It is translated as CASSYSYRGGYEQYF.

This clonotype has at least ten counts. V is TRBV20-1 and J is TRBJ2-1, with D hard to call. CDR3 length equals 13 residues. Trimming pared 0 bases from V and 8 bases from J, leaving 11 bases between. Germline V gene lookup returns CDR1 DFQATT and CDR2 SNEGSKA (reference sequence). The CDR3, as DNA: TGCAGTGCTAGAGACCCTAGTGGCGATGAGCAGTTCTTC. It specifies CSARDPSGDEQFF.